These 21 T cell receptor beta chains came from one sample sequenced in a study of cytomegalovirus exposure and HLA in healthy donors. The PCR contained 60 Vbeta and 13 Jbeta primers. Clones were sequenced by immunoSEQ multiplex PCR, and TCRdb holds only the in-frame ones, with some missing. This sample's clone table lists 75,000 to 95,000 clones. Sequencing used PBMCs. The receptors originated from a man aged 25-45 years in good health and CMV-seronegative.

The chain recombines TRBV6-5 with TRBJ2-7; maybe TRBD1 (6 bases). CDR3 size: 13 residues. V lost 6 bases and J 4 bases, leaving 13 bases between the germline ends. The germline gives CDR1 MNHEY, CDR2 SVGAGI. The CDR3 region has the DNA TGTGCCAGCAGCGCCGACAGGAGTTACGAGCAGTACTTC. Translating gives CASSADRSYEQYF.

The genes are TRBV18 and TRBJ2-1; 8 nucleotides match TRBD2. The J segment lost 4 bases and the V segment lost 3 bases, leaving 5 bases of the junction unmatched. The CDR3 contains 15 residues. Germline values: CDR1 KGHSH, CDR2 LQKENI. CDR3 sequence (DNA): TGTGCCAGCTCACCCCTAGCGGGTATATACAATGAGCAGTTCTTC. Its protein is CASSPLAGIYNEQFF.

The CDR3 protein is CASSYSPAGHYEQYF. In nucleotides, the CDR3 is TGTGCCAGCAGTTACTCGCCAGCGGGGCACTACGAGCAGTACTTC. The V and J genes are TRBV6-5 and TRBJ2-7; the match to TRBD2 covers 7 bases. The CDR3 consists of 15 residues. Germline loops: CDR1 MNHEY, CDR2 SVGAGI. V lost 0 bases to trimming and J lost 3 bases; unmatched junction nucleotides: 5.

V and J are TRBV7-2 and TRBJ1-1; no firm D call. This CDR3 region has 13 residues. V lost 2 bases, J lost 1 base, and 5 bases lay in between. Germline CDR1 reads SGHTA; CDR2 reads FQGNSA. The CDR3 loop is CASSLMRNTEAFF. For the CDR3, the DNA is TGTGCCAGCAGCTTAATGAGGAACACTGAAGCTTTCTTT. Filled out from reference TRBV7-2 and TRBJ1-1, the complete variable domain reads GAGVSQSPSNKVTEKGKDVELRCDPISGHTALYWYRQSLGQGLEFLIYFQGNSAPDKSGLPSDRFSAERTGGSVSTLTIQRTQQEDSAVYLCASSLMRNTEAFFGQGTRLTVV.

V and J are TRBV7-2 and TRBJ2-7; 7 bases map to TRBD1. J was trimmed by 1 base and V by 2 bases; bases with no gene match: 2. Germline assignment: CDR1 SGHTA and CDR2 FQGNSA. The length of the CDR3 is 14 residues. The CDR3 sequence is CASSLQGVSYEQYF. DNA of the CDR3: TGTGCCAGCAGCTTACAGGGGGTGTCCTACGAGCAGTACTTC.

V usage is TRBV28 and J usage is TRBJ2-1; the D is unclear. Germline-derived CDR1 and CDR2 are MDHEN and SYDVKM. V lost 5 bases to trimming and J lost 10 bases, with 15 bases between them. The CDR3 length is 13 residues. The CDR3 DNA reads as TGTGCCAGCAGTATCCCAAGCGTGAGGGAGCAGTTCTTC. Amino acid sequence: CASSIPSVREQFF. Complete variable domain (other parts from reference TRBV28 and TRBJ2-1): DVKVTQSSRYLVKRTGEKVFLECVQDMDHENMFWYRQDPGLGLRLIYFSYDVKMKEKGDIPEGYSVSREKKERFSLILESASTNQTSMYLCASSIPSVREQFFGPGTRLTVL.

The V call is TRBV19, the J call TRBJ1-1; D is undetermined. The CDR3 sequence is 13 residues long. CDR1 is LNHDA, CDR2 SQIVND, per germline (reference sequence). Deletions cut 7 bases from V and 0 bases from J, with 9 bases between. The CDR3, as DNA: TGTGCCAGTACGGAACAGTTGAACACTGAAGCTTTCTTT. Translated, it gives CASTEQLNTEAFF.

The chain links TRBV7-9 to TRBJ1-2; D uncertain. With 1 base removed from V and 6 bases from J, the gap between germline ends came to 6 bases. Germline CDR1 SEHNR, CDR2 FQNEAQ (reference sequence). The CDR3 extends over 12 amino acids. The CDR3 region is CASSLELNGYTF. For the CDR3, the DNA is TGTGCCAGCAGCTTAGAGCTAAATGGCTACACCTTC.

CDR3 sequence reads: CASSGPGQDTDTQYF. The CDR3 DNA reads as TGTGCCAGCAGTGGCCCGGGACAGGACACAGATACGCAGTATTTT. The V gene is TRBV6-5, the J gene TRBJ2-3, with 8 nucleotides matching TRBD1. The CDR3 is 15 amino acids. Germline V gene data show CDR1 as MNHEY and CDR2 as SVGAGI. V gave up 5 bases and J gave up 2 bases; unmatched junction bases: 6.

The V gene is TRBV5-1, the J gene TRBJ2-5, with a tentative D call TRBD2 (7 bases). The J call is doubtful: the DNA matches TRBJ2-7 better. This CDR3 contains 14 residues. CDR1 and CDR2 (germline): SGHRS, YFSETQ. This CDR3 reads CASGGPSGTYEQYF. The DNA for the CDR3 is TGCGCCAGCGGGGGGCCTAGCGGAACCTACGAGCAGTACTTC.

V usage is TRBV9 and J usage is TRBJ2-5, with 10 bases aligning to TRBD2. This CDR3 has 15 residues. V shed 2 bases and J 2 bases; nucleotides not matched to a gene: 3. The germline V gene encodes CDR1 SGDLS and CDR2 YYNGEE. CDR3 loop: CASSVTSGNQETQYF. Written as DNA, the CDR3 is TGTGCCAGCAGCGTCACTAGCGGGAATCAAGAGACCCAGTACTTC.

This chain connects TRBV10-3 to TRBJ2-5; TRBD2 might be the D (6 bases). The CDR3 covers 13 residues. V lost 4 bases and J lost 5, with 11 bases in between. Germline-derived CDR1 and CDR2 are ENHRY and SYGVKD. The CDR3 region is CAISGAGKETQYF. The DNA for the CDR3 is TGTGCCATCAGTGGGGCGGGGAAGGAGACCCAGTACTTC.

V and J are TRBV11-3 and TRBJ2-5, with 13 bases identical to TRBD2. The CDR3 consists of 18 residues. J gave up 1 base and V 5 bases, and 10 bases lay outside the gene matches. Per germline, CDR1 SGHNT and CDR2 YENEEA. In nucleotides, the CDR3 is TGTGCCAGCAGCGCCCGACTAGCGGGAGGCCTCTTCCAAGAGACCCAGTACTTC. This translates into CASSARLAGGLFQETQYF.

This clone is labeled medium-sized based on frequency. Other nucleotide sequences in the sample specify the same CDR3. CDR3 amino acids: CASSEGDSSYNEQFF. The DNA of the CDR3 is TGTGCCAGCAGTGAGGGGGACAGCTCCTACAATGAGCAGTTCTTC. The J gene is TRBJ2-1, the V gene TRBV6-4; 7 positions agree with TRBD1. Per the germline V gene, CDR1 is MRHNA and CDR2 is SNTAGT. The junction had 2 bases not matched to a gene; V was cut back by 3 bases and J by 0 bases. The CDR3 has 15 residues.

This chain links TRBV10-3 with TRBJ2-7; D remains ambiguous. V lost 11 bases, J lost 3 bases, and 17 bases lay in between. Germline values: CDR1 ENHRY, CDR2 SYGVKD. The CDR3 length is 13 residues. CDR3 sequence: CACSSEAFYEQYF. The DNA of the CDR3 is TGTGCCTGCTCTAGTGAGGCTTTCTACGAGCAGTACTTC.

V gene TRBV10-2 combines with J gene TRBJ2-2; the D gene is possibly TRBD2 (5 bases). Trimming took 7 bases from V and 3 from J, leaving 15 bases between them. This CDR3 contains 15 residues. The V gene's germline CDR1 is WSHSY and CDR2 SAAADI. CDR3: CASTTDGMDTGELFF. The CDR3 DNA is TGCGCCAGCACTACGGACGGGATGGACACCGGGGAGCTGTTTTTT.

The genes are TRBV18 and TRBJ1-1; TRBD1 is a possible D gene (5 bases). The V and J ends lost 6 bases and 6 bases respectively, with 14 bases between them. CDR1 is KGHSH and CDR2 is LQKENI in the germline V gene. There are 13 residues in the CDR3. The CDR3 is CASSLATGAEAFF. Here the CDR3 DNA reads TGTGCCAGCTCCCTGGCAACGGGGGCTGAAGCTTTCTTT.

The V gene is TRBV7-8, the J gene TRBJ2-7; TRBD2 aligns across 8 bases. The CDR3 totals 14 residues. The V gene's germline CDR1 is SGHVS and CDR2 FQNEAQ. Trimming took 5 bases from V and 4 from J; bases not matched to a gene: 7. In DNA, the CDR3 is TGTGCCAGCAGCCTCGGGGGGGCGGGATACGAGCAGTACTTC. Translated: CASSLGGAGYEQYF.

The chain joins TRBV13 to TRBJ2-7; maybe TRBD1 (6 bases). V lost 5 bases, J lost 4 bases, and 9 bases lay in between. The CDR3 has 12 residues. CDR1 and CDR2 (germline): PRHDT, FYEKMQ (reference sequence). CDR3 in amino acids: CASSPDRYEQYF. The CDR3, as DNA: TGTGCCAGCAGCCCGGACAGATACGAGCAGTACTTC.

V is TRBV6-5 and J is TRBJ1-5; D is uncertain. This CDR3 region has 15 residues. Per the germline V gene, CDR1 is MNHEY and CDR2 is SVGAGI. The V and J ends lost 7 bases and 1 base respectively, with 14 bases between them. CDR3: CASTPTPSSNQPQHF. In DNA, the CDR3 is TGTGCCAGCACTCCTACTCCTTCGAGCAATCAGCCCCAGCATTTT.

As concerns this clone: Germline is not matched at one junction end, which may reflect a read error. The chain recombines TRBV18 with TRBJ2-1, with 9 bases fitting TRBD1. The CDR3 sequence is 17 residues long. Germline CDR1 reads KGHSH; CDR2 reads LQKENI. The chain's CDR3 is CASSSPRGQGSDNEQFF. CDR3 coding DNA: TGTGCCAGCTCATCACCTAGGGGACAGGGTTCTGACAATGAGCAGTTCTTC.